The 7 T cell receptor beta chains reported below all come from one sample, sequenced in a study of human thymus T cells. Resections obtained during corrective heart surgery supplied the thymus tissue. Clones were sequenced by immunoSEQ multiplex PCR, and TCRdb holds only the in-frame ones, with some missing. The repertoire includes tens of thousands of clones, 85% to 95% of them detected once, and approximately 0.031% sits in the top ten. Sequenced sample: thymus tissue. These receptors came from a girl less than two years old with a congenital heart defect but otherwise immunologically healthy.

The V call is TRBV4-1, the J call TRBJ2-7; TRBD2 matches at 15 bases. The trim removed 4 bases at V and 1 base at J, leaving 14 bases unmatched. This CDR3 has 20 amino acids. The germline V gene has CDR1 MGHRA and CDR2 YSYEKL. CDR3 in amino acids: CASSPQPWFGLAGGSYEQYF. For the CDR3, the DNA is TGCGCCAGCAGCCCTCAACCCTGGTTCGGACTAGCGGGAGGGTCCTACGAGCAGTACTTC.

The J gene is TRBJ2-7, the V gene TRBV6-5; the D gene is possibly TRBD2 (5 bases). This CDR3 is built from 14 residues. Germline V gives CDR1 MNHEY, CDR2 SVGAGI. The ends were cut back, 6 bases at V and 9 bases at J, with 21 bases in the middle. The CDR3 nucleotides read TGTGCCAGCAGACCCGAGGACTTACCCAGTGTGCAGTACTTC. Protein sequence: CASRPEDLPSVQYF.

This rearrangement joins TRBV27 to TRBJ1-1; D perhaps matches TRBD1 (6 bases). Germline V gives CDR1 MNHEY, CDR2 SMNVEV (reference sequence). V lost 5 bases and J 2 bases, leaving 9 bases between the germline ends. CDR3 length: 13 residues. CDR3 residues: CASSPDSNTEAFF. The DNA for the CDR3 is TGTGCCAGCAGTCCGGACAGTAACACTGAAGCTTTCTTT.

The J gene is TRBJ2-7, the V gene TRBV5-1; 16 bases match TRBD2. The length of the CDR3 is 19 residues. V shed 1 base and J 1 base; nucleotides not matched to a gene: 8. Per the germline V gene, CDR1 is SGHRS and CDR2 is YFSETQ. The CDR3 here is CASSLSGTSGRAESYEQYF. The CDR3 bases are TGCGCCAGCAGCTTGTCCGGGACTAGCGGGAGGGCCGAATCCTACGAGCAGTACTTC. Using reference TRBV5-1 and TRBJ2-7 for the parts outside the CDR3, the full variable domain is KAGVTQTPRYLIKTRGQQVTLSCSPISGHRSVSWYQQTPGQGLQFLFEYFSETQRNKGNFPGRFSGRQFSNSRSEMNVSTLELGDSALYLCASSLSGTSGRAESYEQYFGPGTRLTVT.

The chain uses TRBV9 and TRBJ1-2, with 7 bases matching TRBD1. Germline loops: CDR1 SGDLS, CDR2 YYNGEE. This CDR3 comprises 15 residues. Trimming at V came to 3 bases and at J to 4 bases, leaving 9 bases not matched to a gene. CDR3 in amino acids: CASSGQGQSLYGYTF. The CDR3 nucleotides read TGTGCCAGCAGCGGACAGGGCCAATCCCTCTATGGCTACACCTTC. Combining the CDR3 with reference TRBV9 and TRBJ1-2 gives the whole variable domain DSGVTQTPKHLITATGQRVTLRCSPRSGDLSVYWYQQSLDQGLQFLIQYYNGEERAKGNILERFSAQQFPDLHSELNLSSLELGDSALYFCASSGQGQSLYGYTFGSGTRLTVV.

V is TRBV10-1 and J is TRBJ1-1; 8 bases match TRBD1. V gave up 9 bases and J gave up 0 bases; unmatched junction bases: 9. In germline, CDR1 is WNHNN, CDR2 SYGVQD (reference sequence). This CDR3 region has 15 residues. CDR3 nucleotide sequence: TGCGCCAGGACCGGGACAGGAGACATGAACACTGAAGCTTTCTTT. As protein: CARTGTGDMNTEAFF.

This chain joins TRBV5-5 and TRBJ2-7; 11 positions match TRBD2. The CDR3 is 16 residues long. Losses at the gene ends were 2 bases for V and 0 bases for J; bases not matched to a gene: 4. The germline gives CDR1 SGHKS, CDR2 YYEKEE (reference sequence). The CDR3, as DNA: TGTGCCAGCAGCTTATCTAGCGGGAGGACCTCCTACGAGCAGTACTTC. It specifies CASSLSSGRTSYEQYF.